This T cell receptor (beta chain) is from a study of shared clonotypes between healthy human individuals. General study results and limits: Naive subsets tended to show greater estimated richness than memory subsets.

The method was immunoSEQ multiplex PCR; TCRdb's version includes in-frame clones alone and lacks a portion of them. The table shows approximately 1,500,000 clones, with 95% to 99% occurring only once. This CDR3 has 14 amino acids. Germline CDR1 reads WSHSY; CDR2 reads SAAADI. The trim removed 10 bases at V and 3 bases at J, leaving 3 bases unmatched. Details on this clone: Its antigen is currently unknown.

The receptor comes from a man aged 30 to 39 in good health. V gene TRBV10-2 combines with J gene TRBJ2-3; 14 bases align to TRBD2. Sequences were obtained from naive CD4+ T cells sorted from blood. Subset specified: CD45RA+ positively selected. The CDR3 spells CATGLAGVTDTQYF. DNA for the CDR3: TGCGCCACGGGACTAGCGGGAGTTACAGATACGCAGTATTTT.